The source of this TCR beta chain is a study of blood T cell repertoires in COVID-19. Study overall: Sources were T cells, B-cell-depleted T cells, or PBMCs; the material itself was cDNA or gDNA.

Sequencing was performed with immunoSEQ multiplex PCR; in TCRdb, only in-frame clones are kept and a portion is missing. The sample carries some 250,000 clones, roughly 93% recorded once. V lost 7 bases and J lost 2; bases outside the gene matches: 16. The CDR3 spans 17 residues. Germline CDR1 and CDR2: MNHEY and SMNVEV (reference sequence). This sequence was found in a woman between 35 and 50 years old with acute COVID-19. The specimen sequenced was PBMCs or T cells enriched from blood (not recorded which). The chain has TRBV27 and TRBJ2-7; 8 nucleotides agree with TRBD1. The CDR3 loop is CASNRTGPPFGTYEQYF. The CDR3 bases are TGTGCCAGCAACAGGACAGGGCCTCCCTTCGGGACCTACGAGCAGTACTTC.